The sequence of this T cell receptor (beta chain) was determined in a study of blood T cell repertoires in COVID-19. About the study: Samples representing acute and convalescent COVID-19 were sourced from the United States, Italy and Spain. T cells, B-cell-depleted T cells, or PBMCs supplied cDNA or gDNA.

The CDR3 sequence is 15 residues long. Germline loops: CDR1 SGHRS, CDR2 YFSETQ. V lost 0 bases and J lost 3, with 9 bases in between. Authors' processing steps: Nucleated cell counts were estimated from reference gene primer amplification. Sequenced by immunoSEQ multiplex PCR; TCRdb stores in-frame clones only, minus some. V, J and clone size reflect that table, while D and trimming were determined from the DNA. The data contain under 55,000 clones, roughly 84% of them seen just once; the ten biggest clones take up approximately 2.6%. The chain employs TRBV5-1 and TRBJ2-2; no clear D. Input material: peripheral blood. This clonotype originated in a man aged 45-65 years with acute or convalescent COVID-19. The CDR3 reads CASSLGRSYTGELFF. CDR3 nucleotides: TGCGCCAGCAGCTTGGGCAGGTCCTACACCGGGGAGCTGTTTTTT.